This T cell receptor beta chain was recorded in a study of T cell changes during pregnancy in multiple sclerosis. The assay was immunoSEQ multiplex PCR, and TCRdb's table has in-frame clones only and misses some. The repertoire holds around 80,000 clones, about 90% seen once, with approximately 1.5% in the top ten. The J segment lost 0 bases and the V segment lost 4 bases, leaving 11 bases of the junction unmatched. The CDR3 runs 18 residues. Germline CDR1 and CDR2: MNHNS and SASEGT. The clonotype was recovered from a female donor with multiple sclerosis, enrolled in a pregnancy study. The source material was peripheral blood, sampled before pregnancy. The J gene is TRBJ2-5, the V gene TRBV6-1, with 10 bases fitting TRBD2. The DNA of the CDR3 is TGTGCCAGCAGTGGCCTCCGGGCTAGCGGGGGCCACCAAGAGACCCAGTACTTC. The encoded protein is CASSGLRASGGHQETQYF.